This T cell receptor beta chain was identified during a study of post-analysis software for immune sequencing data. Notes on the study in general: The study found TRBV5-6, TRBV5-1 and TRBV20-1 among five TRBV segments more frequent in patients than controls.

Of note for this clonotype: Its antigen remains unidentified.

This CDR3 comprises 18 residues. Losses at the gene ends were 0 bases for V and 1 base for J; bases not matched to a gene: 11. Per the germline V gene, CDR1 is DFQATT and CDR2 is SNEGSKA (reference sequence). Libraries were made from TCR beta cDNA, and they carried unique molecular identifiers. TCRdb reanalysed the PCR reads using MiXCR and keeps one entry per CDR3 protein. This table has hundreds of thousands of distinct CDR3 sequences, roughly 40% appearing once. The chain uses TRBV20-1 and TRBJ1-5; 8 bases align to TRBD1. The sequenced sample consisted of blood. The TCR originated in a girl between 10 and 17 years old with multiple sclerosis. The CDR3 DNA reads TGCAGTGCTAGAGATACGACCCAGAGGACAGGGAGCAATCAGCCCCAGCATTTT. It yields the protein CSARDTTQRTGSNQPQHF.